This TCR beta chain was documented in a study of cytomegalovirus exposure and HLA in healthy donors (dated by TCRdb to the late 2010s). About the full investigation: An earlier analysis of some 500 of the donors reported about 290 Gb of sequence data and about 100 million unique TCR beta sequences from about 179 million T cells. A separate validation cohort of 100 to 150 different subjects was used in addition to the approximately 640-subject first cohort. The study aimed to test whether cataloging public T cell receptors could reveal signatures of past pathogen exposure. Using immunosequencing, the study profiled T cell repertoires from about 610 subjects and related those repertoires to cytomegalovirus serostatus. All discovery cohort repertoires had been generated using a single sequencing platform. The later analysis used no new phenotypic data to find candidate immune exposures, relying instead on TCR beta sequences and their occurrence across donors. To study patterns of TCR occurrence, a later analysis re-analyzed previously published TCR beta repertoires from 700 or so donors and added high-resolution HLA genotyping. HLA typing included class I and class II loci at four-digit resolution. The number of typed donors differed by locus: about 620-640 for A, B, C, DRB1 and DQB1; 500 to 550 for DQA1; approximately 610 for DPA1; and around 490 for DPB1. Among the 398 genotyped donors, around 81% belonged to the genetic ancestry cluster associated with self-reported Caucasian donors. To predict cytomegalovirus infection status, the study brought together high-throughput TCR immunosequencing, statistical association of individual TCRs with disease status, and machine learning. Among approximately 370 genotyped donors of the cohort, an average of approximately 240,000 unique TCR beta nucleotide sequences was sequenced per donor, of which roughly 17% were non-productive. A few DR-DQ haplotypes were treated as single units for association and clustering because of strong linkage in the cohort. An earlier analysis of approximately 500 of the donors applied high-throughput TCR beta sequencing to assess whether each TCR beta V gene segment acted as functional or pseudogenic. Genome-wide SNP genotypes for about three fifths of the roughly 670 donors were used in a later genetic analysis, which treated that subset as a discovery cohort. An early release covering roughly 600 HLA-typed donors comprised roughly 300 gigabases of sequencing data and roughly 86 million unique TCR sequences. Alongside the repertoire data, information on donor age, sex, ethnicity and CMV serostatus was compiled. The full study reports these points: Presence/absence analyses assumed roughly uniform sequencing depth across donors, an assumption that may not hold. The sequencing pipeline was judged likely to have produced a cluster of highly shared sequence variants as a technical artifact. The study gave a list of some 150 TCR beta chains associated with cytomegalovirus. Only TCR beta chains were sequenced in this cohort, and the absence of alpha or paired-chain data limited detectable features. Roughly 15 rarely observed V segments, including chromosome 9 orphons, were excluded from the earlier analysis of about 610 of the donors because counts were too low. Most CMV-associated TCR beta chains appeared to be HLA-restricted in a later analysis, and the HLA associations seemed to be driven largely by CMV exposure. Specific HLA alleles were associated with 15,000 to 20,000 TCR beta sequences at a false discovery rate of 0.05 in a later analysis. A further reported finding was that TCR beta sequences accurately predicted the HLA-A and HLA-B alleles for most subjects in the first cohort. In vitro tests confirmed that a few of the cytomegalovirus-associated TCR beta chains recognize cytomegalovirus antigens. In an earlier analysis of approximately 590 of the donors, most TCR beta V segments were observed in productive rearrangements about 90% or about 30% of the time, broadly matching IMGT annotations. A later analysis found that TCR association rates varied across HLA loci, with DRB1 alleles showing the most associated TCRs and HLA-C alleles the fewest. Compared with the 666-donor mean, donors in an Asian-associated ancestry cluster had fewer N-insertions in productive TCRs, according to a later genetic analysis. Assigning TCR associations to individual alleles was difficult when HLA alleles, especially DR and DQ, strongly co-occurred. In a later analysis, HLA-associated TCR beta chains were found to be more clonally expanded and to have lower generation probabilities than equally common non-associated chains. A later genetic analysis associated a missense DCLRE1C variant with V-gene and J-gene trimming of TCR beta chains, and an independent cohort replicated the association. Because some donors lacked HLA typing at each locus, the association tests relied only on the typed subset. Immune exposure information for the cohort was limited to CMV serostatus. According to a later analysis, parvovirus B19, influenza, CMV and Epstein-Barr virus appeared linked to several top co-occurrence clusters. According to the authors, the approach could potentially be generalized to other disease states and immunological phenotypes. Linkage disequilibrium might explain the correlated functional status among segregating V segments, but an unknown experimental factor could not be excluded. While some public TCRs were present in many individuals, most TCR sequences turned up only very rarely across donors. Cytomegalovirus status was reported to be diagnosed by the classifier with high specificity and sensitivity in both the original and validation cohorts.

Libraries were constructed by the immunoSEQ multiplex PCR assay. For the multiplex PCR, a mixture combining 60 forward primers for TCR Vbeta segments and 13 reverse primers for TCR Jbeta segments was used. A multiplex PCR assay on genomic DNA amplified the CDR3 region of rearranged TCR beta genes. The Illumina HiSeq System was used to sequence the amplified TCR beta libraries as 87-base-pair reads. As for the authors' bioinformatics: In a later analysis, 80 million or so unique TCR beta chains were counted across the 500 to 700 repertoires, and roughly 11 million of these chains were shared by at least two donors. Raw reads were error-corrected and collapsed into unique sequences with a nearest-neighbor algorithm that merged closely related sequences to remove PCR and sequencing errors. V, D and J gene segments were assigned by aligning CDR3 sequences to IMGT reference sequences. For a sequence to be retained, a match of at least six nucleotides to both a V gene segment and a J gene segment was required. Rearrangements were called productive when the CDR3 lacked stop codons and stayed in frame with V and J; all others were non-productive. CDR3 was defined according to IMGT convention as the region running from the second conserved V-encoded cysteine to the conserved J-encoded phenylalanine. The earlier analysis of a few hundred of the donors excluded any sequence lacking an unambiguous match to a single V gene segment. In an earlier analysis of about 590 of the donors, a V segment was called functional when productive rearrangements were above 56.7%, and segregating when the standard deviation between donors exceeded 5%. A statistical classification framework was built to diagnose cytomegalovirus status from the catalog of TCR beta chain sequences. V and J gene assignment, in a later analysis, came from comparing TCR nucleotide sequences with IMGT/GENE-DB human TR gene sequences. A later analysis assigned CDR3 sequences and most-parsimonious VDJ recombination scenarios with the TCRdist pipeline. In a later analysis, each TCR beta chain was defined by its CDR3 amino acid sequence together with its V-gene family, and reads without a unique V-gene family were excluded. As a way to deal with suspected cross-contamination and a sequencing artifact, a later analysis dropped under 600 nucleotide sequences that were highly shared and had low generation probability. For each public chain, a later analysis derived a clonal expansion index from normalized ranks of inferred template counts within each repertoire. Generation probabilities in a later analysis came from a VDJ recombination model fitted to out-of-frame rearrangements, and those results were checked against IGoR. A later analysis scored TCR-TCR, TCR-HLA and TCR-CMV co-occurrence with hypergeometric tests, applying a repertoire-size bias correction to TCR pairs. To estimate false discovery rates, a later analysis permuted the HLA or CMV assignments 20 times. In a later analysis, co-occurring TCRs were grouped using DBSCAN, with TCRdist sequence similarity added in when clustering inside HLA-allele-positive subsets. For co-occurrence clustering, repertoires with fewer than 30,000 or more than 120,000 public chains were excluded, along with five repertoires with anomalous nucleotide sharing. Here the immuneACCESS table is served through TCRdb, limited to in-frame sequences with V and J called. Missing clones are a known gap in these copies; in checked studies unresolved V genes cover under half, and the rest lacks a known reason. From that table come the V and J calls and clone size; the DNA was used to work out D and trimming. The sample data list about 190,000 clones, and over 70% of these were observed just once. Of the sample, less than 2% is held by the ten largest clones.

In total, approximately 610 healthy bone marrow donors made up the cohort. Cohort members were all nominally healthy when sampled, although unrecorded immune exposures were likely present. The donor was CMV seronegative and belonged to the group of around 350 seronegative cohort members. A peripheral blood sample was collected from each donor, and TCR beta sequencing was performed on peripheral blood mononuclear cells. Genomic DNA was extracted from the blood cell samples with the Qiagen DNeasy Blood Extraction Kit. With regard to this clone: Its antigen is unknown. No much larger clonotype is one base removed from it; base qualities were not supplied.

The material sequenced was PBMCs. The receptor comes from a woman younger than 30 in good health and CMV-seronegative.

The CDR3 corresponds to CASSQDHSPYQPQHF. The nucleotides are TGCGCCAGCAGCCAAGATCACAGTCCTTATCAGCCCCAGCATTTT. This chain is built from TRBV4-1 and TRBJ1-5; confidence is insufficient to name the D gene. CDR1 and CDR2, looked up from the germline V gene, are MGHRA and YSYEKL. The CDR3 contains 15 residues, cysteine and phenylalanine counted. Only the CDR3 region is kept as DNA, spanning 45 bases read in frame from base 1. Between the V and J ends, shortened by 0 bases and 5 bases respectively, the junction contains 11 bases.